The TCR beta chain under discussion was sequenced for a study of OX40 agonist ivuxolimab in advanced cancers. Looking at the study overall: Ivuxolimab was an agonistic, fully human IgG2 monoclonal antibody directed against OX40 (CD134), a costimulatory receptor. Intravenous ivuxolimab was administered to patients every 2 weeks at six dose levels: 0.01, 0.1, 0.3, 1.5, 3 and 10 mg/kg. Of the approximately 50 patients in dose escalation, about 20 had hepatocellular carcinoma, some 15 had melanoma, 9 had renal cell carcinoma and 9 had head and neck cancer. A male proportion of roughly 85% and a mean age of 60 years, ranging from 23 to 79, were recorded for the dose-escalation cohort. Prior anti-PD-1, anti-PD-L1 or anti-CTLA-4 therapy was permitted, and approximately 41% of dose-escalation patients had received checkpoint inhibitors. Partial responses occurred in three dose-escalation patients, of whom one had hepatocellular carcinoma and two had cutaneous melanoma. Peripheral TCRbeta sequencing was intended to test whether TCR sequence diversity was altered and clonal T-cell expansion was caused by ivuxolimab. The paper reports the monotherapy dose-escalation portion (N ≈ 50 patients) of the phase I ivuxolimab trial.

Patients with autoimmune disease history or receiving systemic immunosuppression were excluded from the trial. Peripheral blood for TCR sequencing was drawn from every dose cohort at baseline, at cycle 4 day 1 and at cycle 7 day 1. The samples were taken from a phase I, first-in-human, multicenter, open-label dose-escalation trial of ivuxolimab. Adults with locally advanced or metastatic head and neck squamous cell, hepatocellular, melanoma or renal cell carcinoma were enrolled in the trial. CD4+ and CD8+ T cells were sorted separately from peripheral blood before TCR sequencing. The V end gives up 1 base and the J end 5 bases, leaving 5 bases in the junction not matched to a gene. Counted from cysteine to phenylalanine, this CDR3 has 14 amino acids. The read is trimmed to its CDR3 DNA, 42 bases read in frame from base 1. CDR1 SGHRS and CDR2 YFSETQ are derived from the germline V gene. On this clone itself: The antigen this receptor binds is unknown. Base qualities are not recorded, but no much larger clone differs from it by a single base.

The full study reports these points: In partial responders in the 0.1-3.0 mg/kg groups, normalized peripheral clonal expansion was found to be among the lowest, especially among CD8+ T cells. On average, CD8+ T cells showed more expanded clones than CD4+ T cells after ivuxolimab. Antigen specificity was not determined for the clonally expanded peripheral T cells. Clonal expansion of both CD4+ and CD8+ blood T cells was observed from baseline to week 6 at doses 0.1 to 3.0 mg/kg. Low levels of normalized T-cell clonal expansion were also seen in some nonresponding patients.

Genomic DNA was isolated from the sorted cells so that the TCRbeta CDR3 region could be sequenced. The immunoSEQ Assay was used to sequence the TCRbeta CDR3 regions. TCRdb took over this immuneACCESS table, retaining in-frame rearrangements with V and J assigned. Such tables are incomplete; in checked studies, under half of the missing clones stem from an unresolved V gene, and the remainder is unexplained. The sample table contains roughly 36,000 clones; only one count was recorded for about 73% of them. The ten largest make up around 12% of the sample. The chain is assembled from TRBV5-1 and TRBJ1-2, with 7 bases aligning to TRBD1. The receptor's source is an adult with an advanced solid tumor such as melanoma, head and neck, liver or kidney cancer. The starting material was CD4+ or CD8+ T cells sorted from blood, obtained in a trial of the OX40 agonist ivuxolimab. The DNA sequence reads TGCGCCAGCAGCTTGAAAGGGGGCGAATATGGCTACACCTTC. Its protein reads: CASSLKGGEYGYTF.